These T cell receptor beta chains were read from a single sample in a study of T cell responses to AZD1222 COVID-19 vaccine. Generated by immunoSEQ multiplex PCR, the TCRdb table keeps only in-frame clones and is missing some. The data contain under 170,000 clones, approximately 92% of them singletons. The sequenced sample was peripheral blood, obtained 28 days after the second AZD1222 dose. Every receptor here comes from an adult who received the AZD1222 COVID-19 vaccine. CDR3s include the opening cysteine and the closing phenylalanine or tryptophan. Each record gives: CDR3 protein, V gene, D gene. D genes are given only for firm matches.

CDR3aa: CASSTGTGFVEAFF; v_gene: TRBV19; d_gene: .
CDR3aa: CSGGLGGFEQYF; v_gene: TRBV29-1; d_gene: TRBD1
CDR3aa: CASSGASGANVLTF; v_gene: TRBV10-1; d_gene: .
CDR3aa: CASSVGWENTEAFF; v_gene: TRBV9; d_gene: .
CDR3aa: CASSSTSGRGTGELFF; v_gene: TRBV27; d_gene: TRBD2
CDR3aa: CASSPGVAGRDQETQYF; v_gene: TRBV7-9; d_gene: TRBD2
CDR3aa: CAAGSGIYNEQFF; v_gene: TRBV7-2; d_gene: TRBD2
CDR3aa: CASSRGAGEKLFF; v_gene: TRBV11-3; d_gene: .
CDR3aa: CASSPARGIYEQYF; v_gene: TRBV18; d_gene: .
CDR3aa: CASRLTGAHGYTF; v_gene: TRBV5-5; d_gene: TRBD1
CDR3aa: CASSYNPTDTQYF; v_gene: TRBV6-5; d_gene: .
CDR3aa: CASIMGLAGGPSYNEQFF; v_gene: TRBV2; d_gene: TRBD2
CDR3aa: CASSESLRTASSYEQYF; v_gene: TRBV6-1; d_gene: .
CDR3aa: CATSRGGNLYYYEQYF; v_gene: TRBV15; d_gene: .
CDR3aa: CAWSVGSGRAFLWNEQFF; v_gene: TRBV30; d_gene: TRBD2
CDR3aa: CASSSGKAEWSEAFF; v_gene: TRBV5-1; d_gene: .
CDR3aa: CASSPGQGADTQYF; v_gene: TRBV5-6; d_gene: TRBD1
CDR3aa: CASSPSTGNYGYTF; v_gene: TRBV6-5; d_gene: .
CDR3aa: CASSSGTYYGYTF; v_gene: TRBV5-6; d_gene: .
CDR3aa: CASSLSGTLETQYF; v_gene: TRBV27; d_gene: .
CDR3aa: CASSVVVGSDYGYTF; v_gene: TRBV9; d_gene: .
CDR3aa: CASSLGTGGEQYF; v_gene: TRBV5-6; d_gene: TRBD1
CDR3aa: CASSLESSYEQYF; v_gene: TRBV5-1; d_gene: .
CDR3aa: CATSDSGRVSGYTF; v_gene: TRBV24-1; d_gene: .
CDR3aa: CSVEDPGTGGRVELFF; v_gene: TRBV29-1; d_gene: TRBD1
CDR3aa: CASSYSARSTEAFF; v_gene: TRBV6-5; d_gene: .
CDR3aa: CASGRAAVRYEQYF; v_gene: TRBV6-5; d_gene: .
CDR3aa: CAWSTGAASTDTQYF; v_gene: TRBV30; d_gene: TRBD1